This T cell receptor beta chain comes out of a study of blood T cell repertoires in COVID-19. Study details: Sample material is recorded as cDNA or gDNA derived from T cells, B-cell-depleted T cells, or PBMCs.

Profiling relied on immunoSEQ multiplex PCR, and the TCRdb table lists in-frame clones only, not all of them. This table holds about 280,000 clones, about nine tenths found once. Germline CDR1 and CDR2: SGHRS and YFSETQ. Deletions cut 5 bases from V and 4 bases from J, with 10 bases between. This CDR3 spans 13 amino acids. The study drew participants aged about 18 to 95 years from around 24 US areas. Clinical history reported by participants formed the basis on which cohorts were assigned. Donors in Cohort 3 who had recovered were those with two negative PCRs, healthcare professional clearance, or resolution of their symptoms.

This sequence originates from a woman aged 60-75 years who had recovered from COVID-19. Material for sequencing was PBMCs or T cells enriched from blood (not recorded which). The J gene is TRBJ1-3, the V gene TRBV5-1; D ambiguous. CDR3 sequence reads: CASREGSGNTIYF. The DNA for the CDR3 is TGCGCCAGCAGGGAGGGATCAGGAAACACCATATATTTT. Using reference TRBV5-1 and TRBJ1-3 for the parts outside the CDR3, the full variable domain is KAGVTQTPRYLIKTRGQQVTLSCSPISGHRSVSWYQQTPGQGLQFLFEYFSETQRNKGNFPGRFSGRQFSNSRSEMNVSTLELGDSALYLCASREGSGNTIYFGEGSWLTVV.